This TCR beta chain was sequenced during a study of blood T cell repertoires in COVID-19. Study at large: Whether acute or convalescent, the COVID-19 samples came from the United States, Italy and Spain.

Participants were placed into cohorts based on the clinical history they reported. Method: immunoSEQ multiplex PCR; TCRdb's copy keeps in-frame clones and lacks some. The sample includes around 400,000 clones, roughly 91% of them seen just once. The germline CDR1 and CDR2 sequences are MNHEY and SVGAGI. This CDR3 has 12 residues. V dropped 6 bases and J dropped 6; count of bases not matched to a gene: 4. This chain connects TRBV6-5 to TRBJ2-7; 8 bases agree with TRBD2. Source material: PBMCs or T cells enriched from blood (not recorded which). The receptor was derived from a woman in her twenties or thirties who had recovered from COVID-19. CDR3 in amino acids: CASSRTSSEQYF. The DNA of the CDR3 is TGTGCCAGCAGCCGGACTAGCTCCGAGCAGTACTTC.